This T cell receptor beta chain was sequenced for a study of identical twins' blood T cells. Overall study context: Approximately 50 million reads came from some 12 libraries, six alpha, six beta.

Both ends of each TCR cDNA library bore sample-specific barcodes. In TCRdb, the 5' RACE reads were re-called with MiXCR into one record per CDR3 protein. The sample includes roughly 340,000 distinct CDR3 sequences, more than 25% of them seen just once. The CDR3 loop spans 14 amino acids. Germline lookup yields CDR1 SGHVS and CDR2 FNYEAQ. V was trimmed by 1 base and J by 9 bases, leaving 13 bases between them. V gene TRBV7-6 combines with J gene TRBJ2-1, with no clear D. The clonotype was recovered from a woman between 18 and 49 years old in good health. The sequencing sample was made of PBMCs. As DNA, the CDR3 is TGTGCCAGCAGCTTAGTTTACCGCCAGAGTGAGCAGTTCTTC. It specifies CASSLVYRQSEQFF. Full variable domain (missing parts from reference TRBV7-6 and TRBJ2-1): GAGVSQSPRYKVTKRGQDVALRCDPISGHVSLYWYRQALGQGPEFLTYFNYEAQQDKSGLPNDRFSAERPEGSISTLTIQRTEQRDSAMYRCASSLVYRQSEQFFGPGTRLTVL.